The source of this T cell receptor beta chain is a study of beta chain features in type 1 diabetes (dated by TCRdb to 2016 to 2019). In the study overall: No differences in mean age, gender distribution, total cell number or subset yield were found between patients and healthy donors. A total of roughly 100 million sorted cells were examined across all samples, and RNA yield correlated strongly with the number of cells per subset. In the study, TCRB repertoires of sorted circulating CD4+ T cell subsets from recently diagnosed type 1 diabetes patients were compared with those of matched healthy donors. Regulatory and stem cell-like memory subsets were isolated from only 8 patients and 8 healthy donors, whereas naive and central memory subsets came from all 30 or so donors. General study outcomes and caveats: Sequencing cDNA rather than genomic DNA could over-represent highly expressing activated cells, although activation and CD3 levels did not differ between groups. Shorter templates might be favored by PCR, yet because patient and control samples were amplified and corrected together, any such skew would affect both groups equally. Fewer insertions and more nucleotide deletions at VDJ recombination sites were observed in patients with type 1 diabetes, implying thymic rearrangement abnormalities. A moderate but significant shortening of TCRB CDR3 length was observed in type 1 diabetes patients in all four CD4+ subsets. Naive, central memory and regulatory TCRB repertoires appeared to be more alike among patients than among healthy donors. Because the HLA sub-analyses included only small numbers of individuals, any influence of HLA type on TCRB rearrangement was left unresolved.

Comments on this clone: Its specific antigen is unknown. No quality values exist for individual bases; no much larger clone is one base distant.

The entire amount of isolated RNA was reverse transcribed using the High Capacity cDNA Reverse Transcription Kit, so the sequenced TCRB transcripts were expressed ones. Deep immunoSEQ sequencing was performed on naive, central memory and regulatory T cell samples, with an average of roughly 3.3 million total reads per sample. After sorted cells were lysed in RLT buffer, RNA was extracted with DNase-treated RNeasy Micro or Mini kits, with the choice depending on cell number. Each cell subset was processed separately to prevent cross-contamination, with patient and healthy donor samples processed together. TCRB sequences were amplified from cDNA with the immunoSEQ multiplex PCR, producing 87-bp fragments spanning the CDR3 region. The amplicons were sequenced using the Illumina HiSeq platform. In the paper's pipeline: Synthetic template baselines were used to correct PCR bias computationally, reads within Hamming distance 2 were collapsed together, and singletons that could not be merged were discarded. Reads were aligned to IMGT to assign V, D and J genes, CDR3 length, and insertions or deletions at six rearrangement sites. Within each subset, clonotype counts were normalized to sorted cell number, and only after that were true diversity and Gini coefficients computed with the tcR R package. The overlap coefficient, calculated on TCRB nucleotide sequences, was used to measure repertoire sharing. Here the immuneACCESS table is served through TCRdb, limited to in-frame sequences with V and J called. Missing clones are a known gap in these copies; in checked studies unresolved V genes cover under half, and the rest lacks a known reason. Clonal size and the V and J genes are those of that table, whereas D and trimming came from the DNA. The sample table holds 150,000 or so clones, of which approximately 9.2% were seen once. The top ten hold about 0.66% of the sample.

For CDR1 and CDR2, the germline V gene (reference sequence) lists MNHNY and SVGAGI. V is cut by 5 bases and J by 7 bases, and the space between the germline ends is 10 bases. Reading from cysteine to phenylalanine, the CDR3 counts 12 amino acids. Kept here is only the CDR3 DNA, which spans 36 bases and is read in frame from base 1. Each donor gave one peripheral blood draw, averaging roughly 120 mL, which was collected into heparinised tubes. Using a panel that included CD45RO, CCR7, CD25, CD127, CD95 and CD27, naive, central memory, regulatory and stem cell-like memory CD4+ T cells were sorted on a BD FACSAria II. All sorted populations exceeded 95% purity. PBMCs were separated immediately by Lymphoprep density gradient centrifugation and were stained directly, without being cultured. Samples were stained and sorted in pairs, with one healthy donor and one patient per experiment, so that batch effects were minimized.

The rearrangement combines TRBV6-6 with TRBJ2-3, with the identity of the D gene unclear. This TCR was recovered from a man aged 18 to 30 in good health. The sample comprised central memory CD4+ T cells from blood. The DNA is TGTGCCAGCAGTGATGGGCCCAATACGCAGTATTTT. Its amino acids are CASSDGPNTQYF.